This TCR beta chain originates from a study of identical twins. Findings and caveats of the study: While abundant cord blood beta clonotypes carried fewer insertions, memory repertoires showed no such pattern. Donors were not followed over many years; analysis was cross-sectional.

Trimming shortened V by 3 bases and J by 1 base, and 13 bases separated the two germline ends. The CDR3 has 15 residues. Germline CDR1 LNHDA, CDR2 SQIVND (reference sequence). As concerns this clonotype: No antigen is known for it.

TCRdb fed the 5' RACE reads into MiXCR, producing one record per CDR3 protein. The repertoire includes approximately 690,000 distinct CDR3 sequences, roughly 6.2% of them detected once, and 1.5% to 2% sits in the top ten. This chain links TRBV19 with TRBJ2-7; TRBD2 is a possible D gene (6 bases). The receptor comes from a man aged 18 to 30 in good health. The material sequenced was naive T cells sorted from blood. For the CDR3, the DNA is TGTGCCAGTAGTATTTCAGCGGGCCTGTCCTACGAGCAGTACTTC. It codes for CASSISAGLSYEQYF. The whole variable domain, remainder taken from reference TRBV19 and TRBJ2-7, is DGGITQSPKYLFRKEGQNVTLSCEQNLNHDAMYWYRQDPGQGLRLIYYSQIVNDFQKGDIAEGYSVSREKKESFPLTVTSAQKNPTAFYLCASSISAGLSYEQYFGPGTRLTVT.